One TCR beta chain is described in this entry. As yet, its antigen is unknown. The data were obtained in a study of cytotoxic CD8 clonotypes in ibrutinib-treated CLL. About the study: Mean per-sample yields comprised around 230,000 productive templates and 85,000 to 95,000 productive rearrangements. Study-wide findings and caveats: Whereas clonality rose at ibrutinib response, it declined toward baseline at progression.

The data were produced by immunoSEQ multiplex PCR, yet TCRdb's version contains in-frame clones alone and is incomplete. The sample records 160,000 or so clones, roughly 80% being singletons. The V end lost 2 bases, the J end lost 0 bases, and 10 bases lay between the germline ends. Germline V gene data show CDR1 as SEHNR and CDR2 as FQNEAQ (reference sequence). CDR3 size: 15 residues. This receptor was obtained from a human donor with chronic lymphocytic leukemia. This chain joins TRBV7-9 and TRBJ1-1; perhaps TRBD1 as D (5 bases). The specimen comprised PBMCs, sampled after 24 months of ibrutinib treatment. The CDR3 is CASSLSGTVNTEAFF. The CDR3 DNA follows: TGTGCCAGCAGCTTATCAGGGACGGTGAACACTGAAGCTTTCTTT.